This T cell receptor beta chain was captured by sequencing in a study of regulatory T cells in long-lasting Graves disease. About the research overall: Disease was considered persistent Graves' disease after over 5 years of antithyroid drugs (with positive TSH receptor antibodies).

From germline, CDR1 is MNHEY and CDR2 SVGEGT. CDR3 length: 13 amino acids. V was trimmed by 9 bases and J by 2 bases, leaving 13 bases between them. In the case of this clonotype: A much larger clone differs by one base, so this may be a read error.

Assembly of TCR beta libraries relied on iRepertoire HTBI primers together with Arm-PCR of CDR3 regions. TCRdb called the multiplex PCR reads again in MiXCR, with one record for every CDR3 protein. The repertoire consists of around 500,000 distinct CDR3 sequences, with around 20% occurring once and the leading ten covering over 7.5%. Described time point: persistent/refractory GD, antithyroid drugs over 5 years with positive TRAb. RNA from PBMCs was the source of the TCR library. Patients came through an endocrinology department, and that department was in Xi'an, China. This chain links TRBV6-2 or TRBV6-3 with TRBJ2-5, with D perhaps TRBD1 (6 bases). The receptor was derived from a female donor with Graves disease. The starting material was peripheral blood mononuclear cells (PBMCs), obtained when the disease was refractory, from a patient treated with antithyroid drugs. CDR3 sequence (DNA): TGTGCCAGTACAGGGAGCCTGCAAGAGACCCAGTACTTC. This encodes CASTGSLQETQYF.